The 6 T cell receptor beta chains reported below all come from one sample, sequenced in a study of blood T cell repertoires in COVID-19 (dated by TCRdb to the early 2020s). The protocol used for the library was the immunoSEQ multiplex PCR assay. TCRdb took this table from immuneACCESS and kept in-frame rearrangements with V and J called. Such tables lack part of the clones; where checked against another copy, unresolved V genes explain under half of the gap, and the rest is unexplained. The sample table contains some 39,000 clones; only one count was recorded for more than 85% of them. More than 5.5% of the sample goes to the ten largest clones. Source material: peripheral blood. These receptors were collected from a human donor in a cohort sampled during active COVID-19.

This chain joins TRBV5-6 and TRBJ1-6; 9 bases are shared with TRBD1. This CDR3 has 17 residues. The V segment lost 4 bases and the J segment 10 bases; nucleotides outside the gene matches: 15. CDR1 and CDR2 (germline): SGHDT, YYEEEE. In nucleotides, the CDR3 is TGTGCCAGCAGCCTCGGACAGGGGACACGCCGCGGGTCACCCCTCCACTTT. It encodes CASSLGQGTRRGSPLHF.

The chain joins TRBV4-2 to TRBJ2-2, with 13 bases matching TRBD2. CDR1 is LGHNA and CDR2 is YNFKEQ in the germline V gene. The CDR3 consists of 17 residues. V gave up 1 base and J gave up 5 bases; unmatched junction bases: 4. Here the CDR3 DNA reads TGTGCCAGCAGCCAAGGGCCGGGACTAGCGGGAACCGGGGAGCTGTTTTTT. Amino acids: CASSQGPGLAGTGELFF.

The V gene is TRBV28, the J gene TRBJ2-5, with 11 positions matching TRBD1. The CDR3 has 15 residues. CDR1 and CDR2 from the germline V gene are MDHEN and SYDVKM. V was pared by 5 bases and J by 5 bases, with 7 bases of the junction left unmatched. In DNA, the CDR3 is TGTGCCAGCAGTACTCGGACAGGGGGCTATGAGACCCAGTACTTC. This translates into CASSTRTGGYETQYF.

V and J are TRBV14 and TRBJ2-3, with D possibly matching TRBD1 (5 bases). Germline CDR1 reads SGHDN; CDR2 reads FVKESK. The CDR3 covers 14 residues. V dropped 4 bases and J dropped 2 bases, with 10 bases sitting between them. CDR3 nucleotide sequence: TGTGCCAGCAGCCGGGGCGGAATCACAGATACGCAGTATTTT. As protein: CASSRGGITDTQYF.

The CDR3: CASSLGTGQGSSNQPQHF. The CDR3 bases are TGTGCCAGCAGCTTAGGAACAGGACAGGGCAGCAGCAATCAGCCCCAGCATTTT. The rearrangement uses TRBV5-8 and TRBJ1-5, with 8 bases aligning to TRBD1. The CDR3 is 18 amino acids. The ends lost 2 bases at V and 1 base at J; junction bases unmatched: 11. Germline V CDR1 and CDR2: SGHTS, YDEGEE.

The chain is built from TRBV5-1 and TRBJ1-1; D call uncertain. The CDR3 spans 12 residues. The germline V gene has CDR1 SGHRS and CDR2 YFSETQ. Trimming removed 4 bases at V and 7 bases at J, with 11 bases between. CDR3 residues: CASSPNRVEAFF. The CDR3 nucleotides are TGCGCCAGCAGCCCGAACAGAGTTGAAGCTTTCTTT. The complete variable domain, with remaining parts taken from reference TRBV5-1 and TRBJ1-1, reads KAGVTQTPRYLIKTRGQQVTLSCSPISGHRSVSWYQQTPGQGLQFLFEYFSETQRNKGNFPGRFSGRQFSNSRSEMNVSTLELGDSALYLCASSPNRVEAFFGQGTRLTVV.